These 5 T cell receptor beta chains originate from one sample sequenced in a study of T cells in localized non-small cell lung cancer. Profiled with immunoSEQ multiplex PCR; TCRdb holds only in-frame clones, not every one. The top ten clones hold 13% of a sample with tens of thousands of clones, roughly four fifths of them seen once. The source material was peripheral blood, sampled before any cancer treatment. These receptors all come from a female donor of 60 years or more with stage I lung adenocarcinoma.

V usage is TRBV18 and J usage is TRBJ2-1; no reliable D call. V was trimmed by 3 bases and J by 6 bases, leaving 15 bases between them. The V gene's germline CDR1 is KGHSH and CDR2 LQKENI. The CDR3 spans 15 residues. CDR3 in amino acids: CASSPNMGITNEQFF. The DNA of the CDR3 is TGTGCCAGCTCACCGAATATGGGGATCACCAATGAGCAGTTCTTC. Using reference TRBV18 and TRBJ2-1 for the parts outside the CDR3, the full variable domain is NAGVMQNPRHLVRRRGQEARLRCSPMKGHSHVYWYRQLPEEGLKFMVYLQKENIIDESGMPKERFSAEFPKEGPSILRIQQVVRGDSAAYFCASSPNMGITNEQFFGPGTRLTVL.

The chain links TRBV10-1 to TRBJ2-4; perhaps TRBD2 as D (5 bases). The CDR3 totals 14 residues. Deletions cut 2 bases from V and 4 bases from J, with 9 bases between. Looked up from germline, CDR1 is WNHNN and CDR2 is SYGVQD (reference sequence). The CDR3 DNA sequence: TGCGCCAGCAGTGAGGACGGGGTTAAAAACATTCAGTACTTC. It yields the protein CASSEDGVKNIQYF.

J is TRBJ2-1 and V is TRBV6-1; TRBD2 is a possible D gene (7 bases). Germline assignment: CDR1 MNHNS and CDR2 SASEGT. Trimming stripped 4 bases from V and 4 bases from J, with 23 bases between. The CDR3 length is 18 residues. CDR3 in DNA: TGTGCCAGCAGTGGGAGGGAGGGGGGAATTCGCATTTACAATGAGCAGTTCTTC. Amino acid sequence: CASSGREGGIRIYNEQFF.

The genes are TRBV6-6 and TRBJ1-2; 8 nucleotides match TRBD1. CDR3 size: 12 residues. From germline, CDR1 is MNHNY and CDR2 SVGAGI (reference sequence). Losses at the gene ends were 7 bases for V and 7 bases for J; bases not matched to a gene: 5. The CDR3 nucleotides are TGTGCCAGCATTAAACAGGGGGGTGGCTACACCTTC. Residues: CASIKQGGGYTF.

The genes are TRBV11-2 and TRBJ1-2; 7 bases line up with TRBD1. V was pared by 6 bases and J by 8 bases, with 6 bases of the junction left unmatched. The CDR3 spans 12 residues. Per germline, CDR1 SGHAT and CDR2 FQNNGV. This chain's CDR3 is CASSDRVGGYTF. The CDR3 DNA sequence: TGTGCCAGCAGTGACAGGGTGGGAGGCTACACCTTC.